This entry lists 28 T cell receptor beta chains sequenced from one sample in a study of identical twins. Each CDR3 protein gets one entry after TCRdb re-called the 5' RACE reads with MiXCR. This sample has 500,000 to 550,000 distinct CDR3 sequences, with under 25% found just once. The same data also contributed to another study, on yellow fever vaccine responses in identical twins.

The sequenced material came from CD4+ T cells sorted from blood. The receptor set was obtained from a woman under 30 in good health.

The V call is TRBV4-1, the J call TRBJ2-1, with D perhaps matching TRBD1 (5 bases). With 2 bases removed from V and 0 bases from J, the gap between germline ends came to 11 bases. Germline CDR1 is MGHRA and CDR2 is YSYEKL. The CDR3 is made up of 16 amino acids. CDR3 sequence reads: CASSQSGLSSYNEQFF. The CDR3 DNA sequence: TGCGCCAGCAGCCAATCAGGGTTGAGCTCCTACAATGAGCAGTTCTTC.

J is TRBJ1-1 and V is TRBV12-3 or TRBV12-4; no clear D gene. V shed 2 bases and J shed 1 base, with 8 bases lying between them. The CDR3 is 14 residues long. The CDR3 coding sequence is TGTGCCAGCAGTTTAACGGCAGCGAACACTGAAGCTTTCTTT. It yields the protein CASSLTAANTEAFF.

The rearrangement links TRBV15 to TRBJ2-3; the D call may be TRBD1 or TRBD2 (5 bases each). V gave up 2 bases and J gave up 10 bases, with 22 bases separating them. CDR1 and CDR2 (germline): LNHNV, YYDKDF (reference sequence). The CDR3 sequence is 16 residues long. CDR3 bases: TGTGCCACCAGCAGACGGACTGGAAAATCAACAGGAGCGCAGTATTTT. Translating gives CATSRRTGKSTGAQYF. Variable domain in full (rest from reference TRBV15 and TRBJ2-3): DAMVIQNPRYQVTQFGKPVTLSCSQTLNHNVMYWYQQKSSQAPKLLFHYYDKDFNNEADTPDNFQSRRPNTSFCFLDIRSPGLGDTAMYLCATSRRTGKSTGAQYFGPGTRLTVL.

This rearrangement joins TRBV19 to TRBJ2-2; a possible D gene is TRBD1 (6 bases). The ends were cut back, 3 bases at V and 7 bases at J, with 15 bases in the middle. The V gene's germline CDR1 is LNHDA and CDR2 SQIVND (reference sequence). The CDR3 is made up of 15 amino acids. CDR3 in amino acids: CASSMRSGVGGELFF. The CDR3 region has the DNA TGTGCCAGTAGTATGCGGTCAGGGGTTGGCGGGGAGCTGTTTTTT.

The chain carries TRBV2 and TRBJ1-5; D gene ambiguous. Per germline, CDR1 SNHLY and CDR2 FYNNEI. Trimming removed 6 bases from V and 3 bases from J, with 15 bases in between. This CDR3 is 15 amino acids long. CDR3 sequence reads: CASSDHSYNNQPQHF. DNA of the CDR3: TGTGCCAGCAGCGACCACAGTTACAACAATCAGCCCCAGCATTTT.

The chain carries TRBV6-1 and TRBJ1-5; D remains ambiguous. The germline V gene has CDR1 MNHNS and CDR2 SASEGT. The CDR3 is 14 amino acids. V dropped 6 bases and J dropped 6 bases, with 15 bases sitting between them. The CDR3 loop is CASSKKSLGQPQHF. In DNA form, the CDR3 reads TGTGCCAGCAGCAAGAAGAGCTTGGGTCAGCCCCAGCATTTT.

The table lists this clonotype with a few counts. The chain carries TRBV20-1 and TRBJ2-4; TRBD2 agrees at 7 bases. There are 15 residues in the CDR3. Germline assignment: CDR1 DFQATT and CDR2 SNEGSKA (reference sequence). Trimming removed 6 bases from V and 3 bases from J; junction bases left unmatched: 11. The CDR3 sequence is CSAGPSGEHKNIQYF. CDR3 in DNA: TGCAGTGCCGGACCTAGCGGTGAACACAAAAACATTCAGTACTTC.

V is TRBV20-1 and J is TRBJ2-2; 11 positions match TRBD2. The ends lost 0 bases at V and 0 bases at J; junction bases unmatched: 3. The CDR3 sequence is 17 residues long. Germline loops: CDR1 DFQATT, CDR2 SNEGSKA (reference sequence). CDR3 bases: TGCAGTGCTAGAGAACTAGCGGGGGCCTCGAACACCGGGGAGCTGTTTTTT. It translates to CSARELAGASNTGELFF.

The chain couples TRBV2 to TRBJ2-2; D not certain. Germline V lookup: CDR1 SNHLY, CDR2 FYNNEI. The CDR3 runs 13 residues. Trimming stripped 7 bases from V and 4 bases from J, with 10 bases between. The CDR3 spells CASTGSGTGELFF. CDR3 coding DNA: TGTGCCAGCACAGGCTCGGGCACCGGGGAGCTGTTTTTT.

This clonotype was observed many times. The genes are TRBV12-3 or TRBV12-4 and TRBJ2-1; 13 positions match TRBD2. The length of the CDR3 is 15 residues. The J segment lost 6 bases and the V segment lost 6 bases, leaving 5 bases of the junction unmatched. The CDR3 sequence: CASRKGTSGINEQFF. DNA for the CDR3: TGTGCCAGCAGGAAAGGGACTAGCGGGATCAATGAGCAGTTCTTC.

This clonotype was counted between two and nine times. V usage is TRBV12-3 or TRBV12-4 and J usage is TRBJ2-7, with D perhaps assigned TRBD1 or TRBD2 (7 bases each). The CDR3 has 15 amino acids. V lost 0 bases and J 2 bases, leaving 11 bases between the germline ends. Here the CDR3 reads CASSLAGGTAYEQYF. In DNA form, the CDR3 reads TGTGCCAGCAGTTTAGCCGGGGGGACAGCCTACGAGCAGTACTTC.

This clonotype was observed at least ten times. This sequence joins TRBV24-1 and TRBJ2-5; D unclear. The germline V and J ends were trimmed by 4 bases and 5 bases, with 16 bases remaining between them. Germline V lookup: CDR1 KGHDR, CDR2 SFDVKD. This CDR3 contains 15 residues. CDR3 DNA sequence: TGTGCCACCAGTGACGCAACTGGGGTAGGGGAGACCCAGTACTTC. Translated, it gives CATSDATGVGETQYF.

This clonotype was counted a few times. CDR3 in amino acids: CASTKGSTDTQYF. CDR3 coding DNA: TGTGCCAGCACGAAGGGGAGCACAGATACGCAGTATTTT. The gene calls are TRBV5-5 and TRBJ2-3, with a weak D call TRBD1 (5 bases). The CDR3 has 13 residues. The V gene lost 6 bases and the J gene lost 0 bases, with 8 bases spanning the gap. The germline gives CDR1 SGHKS, CDR2 YYEKEE (reference sequence).

The table lists this clonotype with a few counts. The chain combines TRBV7-9 with TRBJ2-2; D is undetermined. V was trimmed by 1 base and J by 9 bases, leaving 9 bases between them. In germline, CDR1 is SEHNR, CDR2 FQNEAQ (reference sequence). The CDR3 runs to 13 residues. DNA of the CDR3: TGTGCCAGCAGCTTAGAAGCCCTGTGGGAGCTGTTTTTT. Translation gives CASSLEALWELFF.

This clonotype has only a few counts. The V call is TRBV7-8, the J call TRBJ2-2, with D possibly being TRBD2 (6 bases). Germline values: CDR1 SGHVS, CDR2 FQNEAQ. The V gene lost 4 bases and the J gene lost 6 bases, with 9 bases spanning the gap. The CDR3 spans 13 residues. The DNA for the CDR3 is TGTGCCAGCAGCTCCTGGGAGGCCGGGGAGCTGTTTTTT. Amino acid sequence: CASSSWEAGELFF.

This clonotype has a handful of counts. This chain links TRBV7-6 with TRBJ2-1, with unresolved D. The CDR3 runs 12 residues. The V gene's germline CDR1 is SGHVS and CDR2 FNYEAQ. Trimming removed 1 base at V and 7 bases at J, with 5 bases between. The CDR3 protein is CASSLVQNEQFF. Here the CDR3 DNA reads TGTGCCAGCAGCTTAGTACAGAATGAGCAGTTCTTC. The full variable domain, completed using reference TRBV7-6 and TRBJ2-1, is GAGVSQSPRYKVTKRGQDVALRCDPISGHVSLYWYRQALGQGPEFLTYFNYEAQQDKSGLPNDRFSAERPEGSISTLTIQRTEQRDSAMYRCASSLVQNEQFFGPGTRLTVL.

This clonotype was counted a few times. The chain combines TRBV12-3 or TRBV12-4 with TRBJ2-2; D unclear. CDR3 length: 15 amino acids. V lost 2 bases, J lost 0 bases, and 7 bases lay in between. The CDR3 sequence is CASSLLGSNTGELFF. For the CDR3, the DNA is TGTGCCAGCAGTTTACTGGGGTCGAACACCGGGGAGCTGTTTTTT.

The V gene is TRBV20-1, the J gene TRBJ2-7; 9 bases fit TRBD2. The CDR3 runs 15 residues. With V trimmed by 0 bases and J by 7 bases, 10 bases remained unmatched. Germline V CDR1 and CDR2: DFQATT, SNEGSKA (reference sequence). The CDR3 loop is CSARDGAGGLREQYF. CDR3 DNA: TGCAGTGCTAGAGATGGAGCGGGAGGCTTACGGGAGCAGTACTTC.

This clonotype was seen more than once but under ten times. CDR3 in DNA: TGTGCCAGCAGTGATTGGGCGAACACTGAAGCTTTCTTT. It codes for CASSDWANTEAFF. The gene calls are TRBV2 and TRBJ1-1; the D is unclear. The CDR3 spans 13 residues. The germline V gene encodes CDR1 SNHLY and CDR2 FYNNEI. Trimming removed 3 bases at V and 1 base at J, with 6 bases between. Variable domain in full (rest from reference TRBV2 and TRBJ1-1): EPEVTQTPSHQVTQMGQEVILRCVPISNHLYFYWYRQILGQKVEFLVSFYNNEISEKSEIFDDQFSVERPDGSNFTLKIRSTKLEDSAMYFCASSDWANTEAFFGQGTRLTVV.

The J gene is TRBJ2-7, the V gene TRBV12-3 or TRBV12-4; TRBD2 matches at 9 bases. Trimming removed 4 bases from V and 6 bases from J; junction bases left unmatched: 7. The CDR3 length is 14 residues. The CDR3 DNA sequence: TGTGCCAGCAGTTACTCGGCGGGAGGGTCCGAGCAGTACGTC. It yields the protein CASSYSAGGSEQYV.

This clonotype was found a few times. V gene TRBV20-1 combines with J gene TRBJ2-7; maybe TRBD2 (6 bases). CDR1 is DFQATT, CDR2 SNEGSKA, per germline (reference sequence). Trimming pared 5 bases from V and 3 bases from J, leaving 11 bases between. CDR3 length: 12 residues. The CDR3 DNA sequence: TGCAGTGCTTGGAGGGGTCTCTACGAGCAGTACTTC. It codes for CSAWRGLYEQYF.

In its sample, this clonotype was seen a few times. The rearrangement links TRBV4-1 to TRBJ1-1; D ambiguous. The V gene's germline CDR1 is MGHRA and CDR2 YSYEKL. The length of the CDR3 is 14 residues. V was cut by 1 base and J by 3 bases, with 9 bases left in between. The CDR3: CASSQVWSYTEAFF. DNA of the CDR3: TGCGCCAGCAGCCAAGTCTGGTCCTACACTGAAGCTTTCTTT.

V gene TRBV28 combines with J gene TRBJ1-6, with 7 bases that match TRBD1. The CDR3 is made up of 16 amino acids. The V segment lost 2 bases and the J segment 10 bases; nucleotides outside the gene matches: 11. Germline V CDR1 and CDR2: MDHEN, SYDVKM. This CDR3 is CASSLVKGAKYSPLHF. DNA of the CDR3: TGTGCCAGCAGTTTAGTAAAGGGGGCCAAGTACTCACCCCTCCACTTT.

This clonotype was detected a few times. This chain links TRBV5-1 with TRBJ2-7; 11 bases map to TRBD1. The CDR3 sequence is 14 residues long. V lost 4 bases and J lost 6; bases outside the gene matches: 6. From germline, CDR1 is SGHRS and CDR2 YFSETQ. The CDR3 is CASSEGTGGSEQYV. The CDR3 DNA reads as TGCGCCAGCAGCGAGGGGACAGGGGGGAGCGAGCAGTACGTC.

The chain is built from TRBV5-6 and TRBJ1-2; D unclear. This CDR3 has 13 residues. CDR1 is SGHDT and CDR2 is YYEEEE in the germline V gene. V lost 0 bases and J 8 bases, leaving 11 bases between the germline ends. The CDR3 here is CASSLVTSEGYTF. The CDR3 DNA reads as TGTGCCAGCAGCTTGGTGACTTCTGAGGGCTACACCTTC.

This clonotype appeared a few times. The rearrangement joins TRBV4-1 to TRBJ2-2, with a possible D match to TRBD1 (6 bases). The CDR3 is 16 residues long. CDR1 is MGHRA, CDR2 YSYEKL, per germline. Between the trimmed V and J ends, which lost 4 bases and 6 bases, there was a span of 18 bases. The CDR3 DNA is TGCGCCAGCAGCCCCCTGGGGAAAAAGGGGGCCGGGGAGCTGTTTTTT. Translation gives CASSPLGKKGAGELFF.

This clonotype has more than one count but fewer than ten. The chain recombines TRBV10-2 with TRBJ2-1, with 9 bases matching TRBD1. This CDR3 comprises 16 residues. With V trimmed by 5 bases and J by 4 bases, 9 bases remained unmatched. Germline V gene lookup returns CDR1 WSHSY and CDR2 SAAADI. CDR3 in DNA: TGCGCCAGCAGTAGAACCGGGACAGGGCCTTACAATGAGCAGTTCTTC. Amino acids: CASSRTGTGPYNEQFF.

The chain has TRBV24-1 and TRBJ1-2; TRBD1 agrees at 7 bases. Trimming removed 4 bases from V and 6 bases from J; junction bases left unmatched: 7. The CDR3 has 14 amino acids. Germline V CDR1 and CDR2: KGHDR, SFDVKD. CDR3 region: CATSDGDRVNGYTF. The CDR3 DNA reads as TGTGCCACCAGTGACGGAGACAGGGTTAATGGCTACACCTTC.